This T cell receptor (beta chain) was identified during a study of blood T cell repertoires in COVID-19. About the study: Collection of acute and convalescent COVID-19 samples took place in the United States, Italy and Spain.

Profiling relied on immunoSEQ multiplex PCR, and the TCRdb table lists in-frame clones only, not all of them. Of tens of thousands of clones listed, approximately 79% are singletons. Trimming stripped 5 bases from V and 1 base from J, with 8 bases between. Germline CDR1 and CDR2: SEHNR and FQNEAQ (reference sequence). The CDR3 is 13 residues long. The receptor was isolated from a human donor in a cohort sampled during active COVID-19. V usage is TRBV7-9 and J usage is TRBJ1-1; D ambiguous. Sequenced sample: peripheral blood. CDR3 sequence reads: CASSPVRNTEAFF. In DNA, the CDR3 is TGTGCCAGCAGCCCGGTTAGGAACACTGAAGCTTTCTTT.